Listed below are T cell receptor beta chains from one sample, sequenced in a study of Ad26.COV2.S vaccination and SARS-CoV-2 variants. The repertoire was sequenced with immunoSEQ multiplex PCR; TCRdb's copy has only in-frame clones and lacks some. The sample lists 290,000 or so clones; over 75% were seen once. This specimen was peripheral blood, taken in a trial of Ad26.COV2.S vaccine versus placebo. These TCRs come from a person between 18 and 59 years old who received the Ad26.COV2.S COVID-19 vaccine or a placebo. Each CDR3 is given with its conserved first and last residue. The D gene is left open where the match is weak. Rows may omit the clone size; those that give it use once, few, many or a size class.

clone size,J gene,V gene,D gene,CDR3 DNA,CDR3 protein
NA,TRBJ2-7,TRBV5-1,TRBD1,TGCGCCAGCAGCATACGGACAGGGGACACCTACGAGCAGTACTTC,CASSIRTGDTYEQYF
NA,TRBJ2-1,TRBV27,NA,TGTGCCAGCAGTTTTAAGGGGGAGGCCTACAATGAGCAGTTCTTC,CASSFKGEAYNEQFF
NA,TRBJ1-1,TRBV27,TRBD1,TGTGCCAGCAGTCAAACAGGGGGGTACACTGAAGCTTTCTTT,CASSQTGGYTEAFF
NA,TRBJ1-6,TRBV30,NA,TGTGCCTGGAGTGTACAGGAGGGACCCCTCCACTTT,CAWSVQEGPLHF
NA,TRBJ1-4,TRBV10-2,NA,TGCGCCAGCAGTGAGTCGATGGCAGCGAGCAATGAAAAACTGTTTTTT,CASSESMAASNEKLFF
NA,TRBJ1-2,TRBV5-4,TRBD1,TGTGCCAGCAGCTGGACAGGGGATAGCTATGGCTACACCTTC,CASSWTGDSYGYTF
NA,TRBJ1-4,TRBV18,NA,TGTGCCAGCTCCCCTGGACTGACTAATGAAAAACTGTTTTTT,CASSPGLTNEKLFF
once,TRBJ2-3,TRBV3-1/TRBV3-2,NA,TGTGCCAGCAGCTTAAGTGGTGCGCCAGATACGCAGTATTTT,CASSLSGAPDTQYF
NA,TRBJ1-2,TRBV5-3,TRBD1,TGTGCCAGAAGCATAGGGACAGCCTATGGCTACACCTTC,CARSIGTAYGYTF
NA,TRBJ1-2,TRBV6-5,NA,TGTGCCAGCAGCAGGGCCAACGGGGGCTACACCTTC,CASSRANGGYTF
NA,TRBJ2-7,TRBV5-1,TRBD2,TGCGCCAGCAGCGGGACTATTAACACAATCTACGAGCAGTACTTC,CASSGTINTIYEQYF
NA,TRBJ1-2,TRBV18,TRBD1,TGTGCCAGCTCAGCGGACAGGAACTATGGCTACACCTTC,CASSADRNYGYTF
NA,TRBJ2-2,TRBV5-1,TRBD2,TGCGCCAGCAGCTGGACTAGCGGGAGCAAAGGGGAGCTGTTTTTT,CASSWTSGSKGELFF
NA,TRBJ2-6,TRBV13,NA,TGTGCCAGCAGCCTCCGGAGATCTGGGGCCAACGTCCTGACTTTC,CASSLRRSGANVLTF
NA,TRBJ2-7,TRBV9,TRBD2,TGTGCCAGCAGCGTAACGGCGGGAGCGTCCCACGAGCAGTACTTC,CASSVTAGASHEQYF
NA,TRBJ2-3,TRBV27,NA,TGTGCCAGCAGCCCTAGACGGAGGGCTTCAGATACGCAGTATTTT,CASSPRRRASDTQYF
once,TRBJ2-7,TRBV7-9,TRBD2,TGTGCCAGCAGCTTAGTGGAACTAGCGGGAGCAGAGCAGTACTTC,CASSLVELAGAEQYF